This T cell receptor beta chain was recorded in a study of cytomegalovirus exposure and HLA in healthy donors. Regarding the study as a whole: Cytomegalovirus-associated TCR beta chains were listed, numbering around 150. The productive fraction for most TCR beta V segments was about 87% or about 30% in an earlier analysis. Per a later analysis, 18,000 or so TCR beta sequences showed association with HLA alleles at 0.05 false discovery rate. Upon later analysis, HLA-associated TCR beta chains proved more clonally expanded than other, equally common chains.

This clone was counted between two and nine times. The target antigen is unknown. Trimming stripped 5 bases from V and 1 base from J, with 9 bases between. Germline values: CDR1 SGHAT, CDR2 FQNNGV. The CDR3 totals 15 residues. Primers included in the PCR were 60 Vbeta and 13 Jbeta primers. Only in-frame clones appear in the TCRdb table, and some are missing; sequencing was by immunoSEQ multiplex PCR. The table has nearly 100,000 clones, around 9.6% seen once; the top ten hold 4.5% to 6%. The receptor's source is a man between 45 and 60 years old in good health and CMV-seropositive. Material: PBMCs. This chain links TRBV11-2 with TRBJ2-6; a possible D gene is TRBD1 (6 bases). The CDR3: CASSQQGSGANVLTF. DNA of the CDR3: TGTGCCAGCAGCCAACAGGGTTCTGGGGCCAACGTCCTGACTTTC.